This is a list of T cell receptor beta chains from one sample in a study of blood T cell repertoires in COVID-19. Repertoires were generated with immunoSEQ multiplex PCR, while TCRdb's copy carries only in-frame clones and drops some. The data hold over 150,000 clones, with roughly 80% observed a single time. The specimen sequenced was peripheral blood. These receptors were taken from a man between 65 and 79 years old with active or convalescent COVID-19. CDR3s include the opening cysteine and the closing phenylalanine or tryptophan. D genes are given only for firm matches.

>TRBV9|.
CASSIGGAKNIQYF
>TRBV6-5|.
CASSSPGRTTGELFF
>TRBV6-2/TRBV6-3|.
CASSYRSLEFRQYF
>TRBV14|.
CASSRNLGPAGETQYF
>TRBV24-1|.
CATSAPTVHGELFF
>TRBV9|TRBD1
CASSPGQASMNTEAFF
>TRBV18|TRBD2
CASSPSLGGEQYF
>TRBV7-8|TRBD1
CASSVGTATRRNEQFF
>TRBV7-2|TRBD1
CASSPDRVLVYEQYF
>TRBV7-2|TRBD1
CASSLMGTGDSYEQYF
>TRBV9|.
CASSAAGQRADTQYF